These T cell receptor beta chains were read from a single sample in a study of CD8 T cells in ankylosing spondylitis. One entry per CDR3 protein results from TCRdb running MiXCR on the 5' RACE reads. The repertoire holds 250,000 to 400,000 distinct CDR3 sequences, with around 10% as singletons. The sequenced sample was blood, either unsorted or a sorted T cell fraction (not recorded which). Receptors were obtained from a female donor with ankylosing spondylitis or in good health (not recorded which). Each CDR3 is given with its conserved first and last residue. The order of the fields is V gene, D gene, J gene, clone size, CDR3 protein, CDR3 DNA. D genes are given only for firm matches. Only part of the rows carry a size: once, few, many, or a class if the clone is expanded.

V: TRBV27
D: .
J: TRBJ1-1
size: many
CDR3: CASSSTRTSNTEAFF
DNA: TGTGCCAGCAGTTCGACCCGGACATCGAACACTGAAGCTTTCTTT

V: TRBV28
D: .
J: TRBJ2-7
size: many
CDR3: CASSGAGRPEQYF
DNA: TGTGCCAGCAGTGGGGCGGGCCGGCCCGAGCAGTACTTC

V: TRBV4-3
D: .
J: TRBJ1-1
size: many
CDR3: CASSQEGGPGRRLNTEAFF
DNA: TGCGCCAGCAGCCAAGAAGGCGGGCCAGGGCGCCGATTGAACACTGAAGCTTTCTTT

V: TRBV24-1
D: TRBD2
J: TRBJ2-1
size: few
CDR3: CATSPASGTYNEQFF
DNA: TGTGCCACCAGTCCGGCTAGCGGTACCTACAATGAGCAGTTCTTC

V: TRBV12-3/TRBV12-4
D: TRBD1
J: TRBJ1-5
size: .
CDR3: CASSFVGHGRQGVNQPQHF
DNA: TGTGCCAGCAGTTTTGTTGGGCATGGGAGACAGGGAGTCAATCAGCCCCAGCATTTT

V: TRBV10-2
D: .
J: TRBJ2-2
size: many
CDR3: CASSDIVGLAGELFF
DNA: TGCGCCAGCAGTGATATTGTGGGTCTCGCCGGGGAGCTGTTTTTT

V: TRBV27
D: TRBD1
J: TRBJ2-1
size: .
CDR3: CASSLFSVQHRGSGYNEQFF
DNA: TGTGCCAGCAGTTTATTTTCTGTCCAACACAGGGGTTCGGGTTACAATGAGCAGTTCTTC

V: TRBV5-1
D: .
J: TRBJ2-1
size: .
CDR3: CASSYEGSSYNEQFF
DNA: TGCGCCAGCAGCTACGAAGGCAGCTCCTACAATGAGCAGTTCTTC

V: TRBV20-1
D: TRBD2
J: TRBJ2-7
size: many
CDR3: CSAIAGGGYEQYF
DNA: TGCAGTGCTATAGCGGGAGGGGGTTACGAGCAGTACTTC

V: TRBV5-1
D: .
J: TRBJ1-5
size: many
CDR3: CASSLWGRNSNQPQHF
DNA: TGCGCCAGCAGCTTGTGGGGCAGAAATAGCAATCAGCCCCAGCATTTT

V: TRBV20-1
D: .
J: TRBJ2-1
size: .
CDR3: CSARDPGTPRGEQFF
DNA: TGCAGTGCTAGAGACCCCGGGACCCCCCGCGGTGAGCAGTTCTTC

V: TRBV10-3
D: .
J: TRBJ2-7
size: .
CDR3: CAILGRPSEEQYF
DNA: TGTGCCATCCTCGGCAGGCCCTCTGAGGAGCAGTACTTC

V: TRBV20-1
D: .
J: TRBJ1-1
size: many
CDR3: CSAKGPGTHEGTEAFF
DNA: TGCAGTGCTAAAGGCCCGGGGACACATGAAGGGACTGAAGCTTTCTTT

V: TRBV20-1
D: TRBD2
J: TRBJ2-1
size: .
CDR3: CSAPSASGRSNEQFF
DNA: TGCAGTGCTCCGTCCGCTAGCGGGAGGTCGAATGAGCAGTTCTTC

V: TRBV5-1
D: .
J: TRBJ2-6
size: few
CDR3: CASSRDVSAGANVLTF
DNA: TGCGCCAGCAGCCGGGACGTATCGGCCGGGGCCAACGTCCTGACTTTC

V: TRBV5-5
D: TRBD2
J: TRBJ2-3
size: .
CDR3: CASSPRTSGDTDTQYF
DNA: TGTGCCAGCAGCCCTCGGACTAGCGGGGACACAGATACGCAGTATTTT

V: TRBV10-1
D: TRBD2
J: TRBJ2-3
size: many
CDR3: CASSESGRGVGDTQYF
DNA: TGCGCCAGCAGTGAGAGCGGGAGAGGCGTTGGAGATACGCAGTATTTT

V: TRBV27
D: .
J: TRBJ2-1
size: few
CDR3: CASRGDLYNEQFF
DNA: TGTGCCAGCAGGGGGGACCTCTACAATGAGCAGTTCTTC

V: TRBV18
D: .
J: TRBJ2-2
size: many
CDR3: CASSPLQGVTGELFF
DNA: TGTGCCAGCTCCCCTTTACAGGGCGTGACCGGGGAGCTGTTTTTT